This T cell receptor (beta chain) was captured by sequencing in a study of cytomegalovirus exposure and HLA in healthy donors. Overall study findings and caveats: In a later analysis, at a false discovery rate of 0.05, fewer than 20,000 TCR beta sequences matched HLA alleles. Most likely, a cluster of highly shared sequence variants arose as a sequencing artifact.

Turning to this clone: Its antigen is currently unknown.

13 Jbeta primers and 60 Vbeta primers were used for the PCR. The data were produced by immunoSEQ multiplex PCR, yet TCRdb's version contains in-frame clones alone and is incomplete. In the table there are 70,000 to 80,000 clones, roughly four fifths of which are singletons. Trimming at V came to 6 bases and at J to 6 bases, leaving 16 bases not matched to a gene. This CDR3 is 15 amino acids long. Germline V gene sequence: CDR1 SQVTM, CDR2 ANQGSEA. The chain has TRBV29-1 and TRBJ2-5; TRBD1 agrees at 7 bases. The origin of this receptor is a man younger than 35 in good health and CMV-seronegative. The specimen sequenced was PBMCs. In nucleotides, the CDR3 is TGCAGCGTAGGCCGCCGCATGACAGGGCAAAAGACCCAGTACTTC. Translated, it gives CSVGRRMTGQKTQYF.